This TCR beta chain was observed in a study of beta chain features in type 1 diabetes (dated by TCRdb to the late 2010s). Context from the whole study: Patients and healthy donors did not differ in mean age, gender distribution, total cell number or subset yield. Across all samples, 107,917,701 sorted cells were examined, and cell number per subset correlated strongly with RNA yield. The study compared TCRB repertoires of sorted circulating CD4+ T cell subsets between recently diagnosed type 1 diabetes patients and matched healthy donors. Regulatory and stem cell-like memory subsets were obtained from only 8 patients and about 8 healthy donors, while naive and central memory subsets were obtained from all 30 or so donors.

This clone appeared a few times. Its recognized antigen is unknown. Per-base quality was not reported, and no clone a single base away is much larger than it. The study at large found these results: In all four CD4+ subsets, TCRB CDR3 length was moderately but significantly shorter in type 1 diabetes patients. Naive, central memory and regulatory TCRB repertoires appeared more similar among patients than among healthy donors. Because cDNA was sequenced instead of genomic DNA, highly expressing activated cells could be over-represented, though the groups showed no difference in activation or CD3 levels. Shorter templates might be favored by PCR, yet because patient and control samples were amplified and corrected together, any such skew would affect both groups equally. At VDJ recombination sites, patients with type 1 diabetes made fewer insertions and deleted more nucleotides, a pattern implying thymic rearrangement abnormalities. Because small numbers of individuals were included in the HLA sub-analyses, any influence of HLA type on TCRB rearrangement was left unresolved.

Each donor gave one peripheral blood draw, averaging around 120 mL, which was collected into heparinised tubes. A BD FACSAria II was used to sort naive, central memory, regulatory and stem cell-like memory CD4+ T cells with a panel that included CD45RO, CCR7, CD25, CD127, CD95 and CD27. Purity was above 95% for every sorted population. PBMCs were separated immediately by Lymphoprep density gradient centrifugation and were stained directly, without being cultured. To minimize batch effects, samples were stained and sorted in pairs, one healthy donor with one patient per experiment. From the germline V gene, CDR1 is SQVTM and CDR2 is ANQGSEA. The CDR3 runs 14 amino acids, cysteine and phenylalanine included. Only the CDR3 DNA stays, 42 bases, in frame from base 1. V is clipped by 5 bases and J by 0 bases, and the sequence between their germline boundaries is 8 bases long. All of the isolated RNA was reverse transcribed with the High Capacity cDNA Reverse Transcription Kit, so expressed TCRB transcripts were sequenced. Deep immunoSEQ sequencing was applied to naive, central memory and regulatory T cell samples, giving an average of around 4 million total reads per sample. Sorted cells were lysed in RLT buffer and RNA was extracted with DNase-treated RNeasy Micro or Mini kits, depending on cell number. To prevent cross-contamination, each cell subset was processed individually, whereas patient and healthy donor samples were processed jointly. TCRB sequences were amplified from cDNA with the immunoSEQ multiplex PCR, producing 87-bp fragments spanning the CDR3 region. Sequencing of the amplicons was performed on the Illumina HiSeq platform. In the source study's methods: Synthetic template baselines were used to correct PCR bias computationally, reads within Hamming distance 2 were collapsed together, and singletons that could not be merged were discarded. Reads were aligned against IMGT to assign V, D and J genes, CDR3 length and insertions or deletions at six rearrangement sites. Clonotype counts were normalized to sorted cell number within each subset before computing true diversity and Gini coefficients with the tcR R package. The overlap coefficient, calculated on TCRB nucleotide sequences, was used to measure repertoire sharing. In TCRdb, the immuneACCESS table is reduced to in-frame sequences with V and J assigned. These tables do not hold every clone; where another copy was compared, an unresolved V gene accounts for under half, and the others remain unexplained. V and J calls and clone size follow that table, whereas D and trimming were derived from the DNA. The sample data list some 270,000 clones, and 8% of these were observed just once. The ten largest clones capture roughly 1% of the sample.

This sequence originates from a woman younger than 30 in good health. The sample comprised central memory CD4+ T cells from blood. The sequence is built from TRBV29-1 and TRBJ2-6, with no confident D gene call. The CDR3 amino acid sequence is: CSVYGDSGANVLTF. The DNA reads as follows: TGCAGCGTTTATGGAGACTCTGGGGCCAACGTCCTGACTTTC.